Described below is a single T cell receptor beta chain sequence and its context. What it binds is unknown. This CDR3 has 14 residues. Germline V gene sequence: CDR1 ENHRY, CDR2 SYGVKD. The libraries of TRB cDNA were prepared using 5' RACE with UMI labels. TCRdb reprocessed the 5' RACE reads and keeps a single row for each CDR3 protein, giving no DNA. This specimen shows approximately 140,000 distinct CDR3 sequences; the ten leading clones hold around 0.28%. This record belongs to a study of CXCR3-negative and CXCR3-positive naive CD8 T cells. Cells classed as naive CD8+ T cells were CD45RO-CCR7+CD27+CD95-. Overall study results and limits: Greater hydrophobicity was found in TRB CDR3s of CXCR3-positive naive cells than of CXCR3-negative naive cells.

The chain employs TRBV10-3 and TRBJ2-3; TCRdb lists TRBD2, though no DNA is available to test this call. Sequenced: naive CXCR3+ CD8+ T cells from blood. The subset is: CD45RO-CCR7+CD27+CD95- naive CD8+ T cells expressing CXCR3 (TNR3+). The receptor comes from a human donor in good health. Some clones in this sample may be carry-over from other donors' samples. The CDR3: CAISDSGSTDTQYF.